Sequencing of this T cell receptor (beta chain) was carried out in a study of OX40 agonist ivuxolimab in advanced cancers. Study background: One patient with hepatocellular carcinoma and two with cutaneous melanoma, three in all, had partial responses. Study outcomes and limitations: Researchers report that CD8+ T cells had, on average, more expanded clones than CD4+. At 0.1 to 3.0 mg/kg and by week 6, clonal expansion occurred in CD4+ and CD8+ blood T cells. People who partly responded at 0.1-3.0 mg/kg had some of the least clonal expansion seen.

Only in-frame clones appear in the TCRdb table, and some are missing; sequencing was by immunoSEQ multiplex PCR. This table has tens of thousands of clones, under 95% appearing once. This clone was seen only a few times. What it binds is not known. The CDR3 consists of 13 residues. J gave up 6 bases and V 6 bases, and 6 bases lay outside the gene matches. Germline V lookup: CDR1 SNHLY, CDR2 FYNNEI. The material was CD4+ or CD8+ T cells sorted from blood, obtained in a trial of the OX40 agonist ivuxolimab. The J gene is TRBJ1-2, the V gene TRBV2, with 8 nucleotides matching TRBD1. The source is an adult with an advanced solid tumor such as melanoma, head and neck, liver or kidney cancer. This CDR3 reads CASRSRGQNGYTF. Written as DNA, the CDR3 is TGTGCCAGCAGAAGCAGGGGGCAGAATGGCTACACCTTC.